This T cell receptor (beta chain) was identified in a study of cytomegalovirus exposure and HLA in healthy donors. In the PCR, 60 Vbeta and 13 Jbeta primers were used. Data came from immunoSEQ multiplex PCR; TCRdb stores just in-frame clones and leaves some out. The sample holds 150,000 to 200,000 clones, over 75% seen once. The V segment lost 3 bases and the J segment 5 bases; nucleotides outside the gene matches: 6. CDR1 and CDR2 from the germline V gene are SEHNR and FQNEAQ (reference sequence). The CDR3 consists of 14 residues. In this sample, this clone turned up once. The receptor was isolated from a man aged 40-50 years in good health and CMV-seropositive. The J gene is TRBJ2-7, the V gene TRBV7-9, with 8 bases aligning to TRBD1. Source material: PBMCs. The CDR3 loop reads CASSFSAGGDEQYF. CDR3 sequence (DNA): TGTGCCAGCAGCTTCTCGGCAGGGGGCGACGAGCAGTACTTC. Supplemented by reference TRBV7-9 and TRBJ2-7, the full variable domain reads DTGVSQNPRHKITKRGQNVTFRCDPISEHNRLYWYRQTLGQGPEFLTYFQNEAQLEKSRLLSDRFSAERPKGSFSTLEIQRTEQGDSAMYLCASSFSAGGDEQYFGPGTRLTVT.